This T cell receptor beta chain was identified in a study of blood T cells in healthy people across ages. As for the study in general: Capture by template switching was about one barcoded beta molecule per two T cells. Study-level findings and limits: Roughly linear age-related decline in beta diversity appeared, significant by age 40. Long-lived donors carried more naive CD4+ cells and greater diversity than aged donors.

CDR1 and CDR2 (germline): MNHEY, SMNVEV (reference sequence). Trimming left V 0 bases short and J 5 bases short, with 13 bases between. The CDR3 has 15 amino acids. Primers used in a second PCR of roughly 6 to 11 cycles were a sample-barcoded 5' primer and a J-beta primer mix. Every molecule of cDNA carried a tag from a template-switch adaptor with 12 random nucleotides. TCRdb re-analysed the 5' RACE reads in MiXCR, keeping a single row per CDR3 protein. The profile shows hundreds of thousands of distinct CDR3 sequences, about 61% of them singletons. Comments on this clonotype: Its antigen is undetermined.

V is TRBV27 and J is TRBJ2-5, with TRBD1 as a possible D gene (7 bases). The TCR comes from a man aged 40-49 years in good health. Specimen: blood. CDR3 amino acids: CASSLSGGGRETQYF. For the CDR3, the DNA is TGTGCCAGCAGTTTATCTGGAGGGGGCCGGGAGACCCAGTACTTC.